These 22 T cell receptor beta chains originate from one sample sequenced in a study of somatic mutations in cytotoxic T cells in rheumatoid arthritis. TCRdb keeps only in-frame clones here, not all; method: immunoSEQ multiplex PCR. Of over 20,000 clones in the sample, about 81% were seen once. Material: CD8+ T cells sorted from blood. These receptor sequences come from a man in his fifties in good health.

The V and J genes are TRBV2 and TRBJ1-5; no clear D. The ends were cut back, 6 bases at V and 1 base at J, with 10 bases in the middle. CDR3 length equals 14 residues. Germline assignment: CDR1 SNHLY and CDR2 FYNNEI. This CDR3 is CASSPEISNQPQHF. CDR3 coding DNA: TGTGCCAGCAGCCCAGAGATAAGCAATCAGCCCCAGCATTTT.

By share of the sample, this clone is medium-sized. This chain joins TRBV7-8 and TRBJ2-1; 9 bases agree with TRBD1. The CDR3 is 15 amino acids. CDR1 is SGHVS, CDR2 FQNEAQ, per germline. After removal of 3 bases from V and 6 bases from J, the junction contained 6 bases not matched to a gene. The CDR3: CASSLGTGFANEQFF. In nucleotides, the CDR3 is TGTGCCAGCAGCTTGGGGACAGGGTTCGCCAATGAGCAGTTCTTC. Full variable domain (outside the CDR3, taken from reference TRBV7-8 and TRBJ2-1): GAGVSQSPRYKVAKRGQDVALRCDPISGHVSLFWYQQALGQGPEFLTYFQNEAQLDKSGLPSDRFFAERPEGSVSTLKIQRTQQEDSAVYLCASSLGTGFANEQFFGPGTRLTVL.

The chain joins TRBV19 to TRBJ1-1, with D tentatively TRBD1 (6 bases). This CDR3 spans 14 amino acids. With 6 bases removed from V and 3 bases from J, the gap between germline ends came to 14 bases. Germline V gene lookup returns CDR1 LNHDA and CDR2 SQIVND (reference sequence). The CDR3 DNA reads TGTGCCAGTAGGCTCAGGGACACCTACACTGAAGCTTTCTTT. Translating gives CASRLRDTYTEAFF. Complete variable domain (other parts from reference TRBV19 and TRBJ1-1): DGGITQSPKYLFRKEGQNVTLSCEQNLNHDAMYWYRQDPGQGLRLIYYSQIVNDFQKGDIAEGYSVSREKKESFPLTVTSAQKNPTAFYLCASRLRDTYTEAFFGQGTRLTVV.

The chain has TRBV4-2 and TRBJ1-1; no clear D gene. Trimming left V 4 bases short and J 0 bases short, with 12 bases between. CDR3 size: 15 residues. Germline V gene data show CDR1 as LGHNA and CDR2 as YNFKEQ. The chain's CDR3 is CASSPVRMMNTEAFF. The CDR3 DNA reads TGTGCCAGCAGCCCCGTAAGAATGATGAACACTGAAGCTTTCTTT.

This clone was seen a single time. The chain has TRBV11-2 and TRBJ2-7; possible D gene TRBD2, 5 bases. This CDR3 spans 13 amino acids. Germline V gene data show CDR1 as SGHAT and CDR2 as FQNNGV. Trimming took 3 bases from V and 3 from J, leaving 9 bases between them. The CDR3 sequence is CASSFRTSYEQYF. In DNA, the CDR3 is TGTGCCAGCAGCTTTCGCACTAGCTACGAGCAGTACTTC. The full variable domain, in which reference TRBV11-2 and TRBJ2-7 provide the parts outside the CDR3, is EAGVAQSPRYKIIEKRQSVAFWCNPISGHATLYWYQQILGQGPKLLIQFQNNGVVDDSQLPKDRFSAERLKGVDSTLKIQPAKLEDSAVYLCASSFRTSYEQYFGPGTRLTVT.

Note on this clone: Other DNA sequences from this sample encode an identical CDR3 as well. The V and J genes are TRBV9 and TRBJ1-2; D is unresolved. This CDR3 is 14 amino acids long. Trimming took off 0 bases at V and 3 bases at J, with 9 bases between the two ends. CDR1 is SGDLS and CDR2 is YYNGEE in the germline V gene. The CDR3 region is CASSVGKGHYGYTF. The CDR3 region has the DNA TGTGCCAGCAGCGTAGGGAAAGGGCACTATGGCTACACCTTC.

V gene TRBV7-9 combines with J gene TRBJ2-7; perhaps TRBD1 as D (6 bases). CDR3 length: 12 residues. Germline CDR1 reads SEHNR; CDR2 reads FQNEAQ (reference sequence). Trimming shortened V by 5 bases and J by 4 bases, and 9 bases separated the two germline ends. This CDR3 reads CASSQDSYEQYF. CDR3 DNA sequence: TGTGCCAGCAGCCAGGACAGTTACGAGCAGTACTTC. Full variable domain (remainder filled in from reference TRBV7-9 and TRBJ2-7): DTGVSQNPRHKITKRGQNVTFRCDPISEHNRLYWYRQTLGQGPEFLTYFQNEAQLEKSRLLSDRFSAERPKGSFSTLEIQRTEQGDSAMYLCASSQDSYEQYFGPGTRLTVT.

The chain joins TRBV5-6 to TRBJ2-7, with 8 bases matching TRBD1. Looked up from germline, CDR1 is SGHDT and CDR2 is YYEEEE. This CDR3 has 14 residues. J lost 5 bases, V lost 2 bases, and 6 bases had no gene match. This CDR3 reads CASSLGQGRNEQYF. CDR3 DNA sequence: TGTGCCAGCAGCTTAGGACAGGGTCGTAACGAGCAGTACTTC.

The rearrangement joins TRBV5-6 to TRBJ1-6; no definite D call. The germline V gene encodes CDR1 SGHDT and CDR2 YYEEEE. V was shortened by 0 bases and J by 7 bases, with 8 bases between the two germline ends. The CDR3 spans 14 residues. The CDR3 sequence: CASSLGSSNSPLHF. CDR3 sequence (DNA): TGTGCCAGCAGCTTGGGCAGCTCAAATTCACCCCTCCACTTT.

The chain joins TRBV6-1 to TRBJ1-1, with D unresolved. V was clipped by 0 bases and J by 1 base, with 3 bases between them. In germline, CDR1 is MNHNS, CDR2 SASEGT. The CDR3 has 13 residues. The CDR3 here is CASSEAENTEAFF. CDR3 DNA: TGTGCCAGCAGTGAAGCAGAGAACACTGAAGCTTTCTTT.

This clone was seen a few times. The V gene is TRBV4-1, the J gene TRBJ1-3; 7 bases align to TRBD1. The V gene end was trimmed by 2 bases and the J gene end by 0 bases; junction bases not matched to a gene: 4. CDR3 length: 16 residues. Germline assignment: CDR1 MGHRA and CDR2 YSYEKL. Here the CDR3 reads CASSQWTGNSGNTIYF. The CDR3 DNA reads TGCGCCAGCAGCCAATGGACAGGTAACTCTGGAAACACCATATATTTT.

In its sample, this clone was seen a few times. This chain links TRBV7-9 with TRBJ2-2, with D perhaps matching TRBD2 (6 bases). V was trimmed by 2 bases and J by 1 base, leaving 8 bases between them. CDR1 is SEHNR, CDR2 FQNEAQ, per germline (reference sequence). CDR3 length: 15 amino acids. CDR3 sequence reads: CASSLRDWNTGELFF. The DNA of the CDR3 is TGTGCCAGCAGCTTAAGGGACTGGAACACCGGGGAGCTGTTTTTT.

This clone was seen only a few times. The chain combines TRBV2 with TRBJ1-5; the D is unclear. Looked up from germline, CDR1 is SNHLY and CDR2 is FYNNEI. The V end was cut by 1 base, the J end by 8 bases, with 15 bases between. This CDR3 is 15 amino acids long. CDR3 protein: CASSEGAPTIEPQHF. The DNA for the CDR3 is TGTGCCAGCAGTGAAGGTGCACCGACAATCGAGCCCCAGCATTTT. Drawing the rest from reference TRBV2 and TRBJ1-5, the complete variable domain is EPEVTQTPSHQVTQMGQEVILRCVPISNHLYFYWYRQILGQKVEFLVSFYNNEISEKSEIFDDQFSVERPDGSNFTLKIRSTKLEDSAMYFCASSEGAPTIEPQHFGDGTRLSIL.

J is TRBJ2-3 and V is TRBV11-3; 9 bases fit TRBD2. V shed 6 bases and J 1 base; nucleotides not matched to a gene: 5. The CDR3 covers 15 residues. Germline CDR1 reads SGHNT; CDR2 reads YENEEA. The CDR3 DNA reads as TGTGCCAGCAGGAAGACTAGCGGCCGCACAGATACGCAGTATTTT. Translated, it gives CASRKTSGRTDTQYF. The complete variable domain, with remaining parts taken from reference TRBV11-3 and TRBJ2-3, reads EAGVVQSPRYKIIEKKQPVAFWCNPISGHNTLYWYLQNLGQGPELLIRYENEEAVDDSQLPKDRFSAERLKGVDSTLKIQPAELGDSAVYLCASRKTSGRTDTQYFGPGTRLTVL.

The V gene is TRBV4-1, the J gene TRBJ2-1; D is unresolved. V was cut by 0 bases and J by 3 bases, with 6 bases left in between. The germline CDR1 and CDR2 sequences are MGHRA and YSYEKL. The CDR3 runs to 14 residues. The chain's CDR3 is CASSQEVVYNEQFF. The CDR3 coding sequence is TGCGCCAGCAGCCAAGAGGTGGTCTACAATGAGCAGTTCTTC.

The chain recombines TRBV28 with TRBJ2-1, with 11 bases identical to TRBD2. There are 15 residues in the CDR3. Trimming at V came to 7 bases and at J to 2 bases, leaving 4 bases not matched to a gene. The germline V gene encodes CDR1 MDHEN and CDR2 SYDVKM. The CDR3 nucleotides are TGTGCCAGCACCCTAGCGGGAGGACCCTACAATGAGCAGTTCTTC. Translation gives CASTLAGGPYNEQFF.

Within the sample, this clone is medium-sized. The rearrangement uses TRBV19 and TRBJ2-2; the D is unclear. V shed 4 bases and J shed 1 base, with 4 bases lying between them. From germline, CDR1 is LNHDA and CDR2 SQIVND (reference sequence). The CDR3 sequence is 13 residues long. CDR3 in amino acids: CASSTQNTGELFF. The DNA of the CDR3 is TGTGCCAGTAGTACTCAGAACACCGGGGAGCTGTTTTTT. Full variable domain (missing parts from reference TRBV19 and TRBJ2-2): DGGITQSPKYLFRKEGQNVTLSCEQNLNHDAMYWYRQDPGQGLRLIYYSQIVNDFQKGDIAEGYSVSREKKESFPLTVTSAQKNPTAFYLCASSTQNTGELFFGEGSRLTVL.

V usage is TRBV13 and J usage is TRBJ2-3, with TRBD2 matching over 9 bases. Germline values: CDR1 PRHDT, CDR2 FYEKMQ (reference sequence). V lost 5 bases, J lost 2 bases, and 17 bases stayed unmatched. The CDR3 is made up of 19 amino acids. Here the CDR3 DNA reads TGTGCCAGCAGCACCCCCCATCTCCCCGGACTAGCGCTCACAGATACGCAGTATTTT. It specifies CASSTPHLPGLALTDTQYF.

The V and J genes are TRBV7-8 and TRBJ2-2; no firm D call. V lost 3 bases to trimming and J lost 6 bases, with 11 bases between them. Germline CDR1 is SGHVS and CDR2 is FQNEAQ. The CDR3 extends over 14 amino acids. The DNA for the CDR3 is TGTGCCAGCAGCTTGAAGGGTAGGGCCGGGGAGCTGTTTTTT. This translates into CASSLKGRAGELFF.

The rearrangement joins TRBV27 to TRBJ1-2; D not certain. Trimming removed 2 bases at V and 4 bases at J, with 11 bases between. The CDR3 sequence is 14 residues long. Germline V gives CDR1 MNHEY, CDR2 SMNVEV (reference sequence). CDR3 loop: CASSLKGGVYGYTF. CDR3 DNA sequence: TGTGCCAGCAGTTTAAAGGGAGGTGTCTATGGCTACACCTTC.

The J gene is TRBJ1-2, the V gene TRBV5-4, with 11 bases aligning to TRBD1. V gave up 4 bases and J gave up 6 bases; unmatched junction bases: 8. CDR3 length: 15 residues. The germline CDR1 and CDR2 sequences are SGHNT and YYREEE (reference sequence). CDR3 amino acids: CASSNRDRGFDGYTF. The CDR3 DNA reads TGTGCCAGCAGCAACCGGGACAGGGGGTTCGATGGCTACACCTTC. Full variable domain (outside the CDR3, taken from reference TRBV5-4 and TRBJ1-2): ETGVTQSPTHLIKTRGQQVTLRCSSQSGHNTVSWYQQALGQGPQFIFQYYREEENGRGNFPPRFSGLQFPNYSSELNVNALELDDSALYLCASSNRDRGFDGYTFGSGTRLTVV.

This chain uses TRBV19 with TRBJ2-1; 8 bases align to TRBD1. CDR1 and CDR2 (germline): LNHDA, SQIVND (reference sequence). The CDR3 consists of 15 residues. Trimming at V came to 2 bases and at J to 4 bases, leaving 4 bases not matched to a gene. As DNA, the CDR3 is TGTGCCAGTAGTATAATTAGGGACAGGTACAATGAGCAGTTCTTC. It translates to CASSIIRDRYNEQFF.